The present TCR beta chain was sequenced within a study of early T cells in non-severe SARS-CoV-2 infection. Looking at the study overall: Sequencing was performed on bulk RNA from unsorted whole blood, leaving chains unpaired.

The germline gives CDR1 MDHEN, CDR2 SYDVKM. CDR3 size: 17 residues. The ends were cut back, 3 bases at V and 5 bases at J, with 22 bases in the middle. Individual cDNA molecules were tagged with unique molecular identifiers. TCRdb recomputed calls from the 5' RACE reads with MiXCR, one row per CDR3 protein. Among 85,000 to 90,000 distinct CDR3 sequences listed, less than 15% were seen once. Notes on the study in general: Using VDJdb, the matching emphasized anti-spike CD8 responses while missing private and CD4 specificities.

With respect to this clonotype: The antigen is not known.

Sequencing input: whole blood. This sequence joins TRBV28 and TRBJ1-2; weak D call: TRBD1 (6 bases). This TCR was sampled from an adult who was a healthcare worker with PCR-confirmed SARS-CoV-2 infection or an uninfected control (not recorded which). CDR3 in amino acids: CASSFYGTLNMRYGYTF. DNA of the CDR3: TGTGCCAGCAGTTTTTACGGGACACTGAATATGAGATATGGCTACACCTTC.